The T cell receptor beta chain under discussion was sequenced for a study of blood T cells in healthy people across ages. This clonotype was recorded a few times. The second PCR ran about 6 to 12 cycles with a sample-barcoded 5' primer and J-beta primers. MiXCR, run by TCRdb on the 5' RACE reads, gives a single entry per CDR3 protein. In the table there are about 1.8 million distinct CDR3 sequences, 40% to 55% of which are singletons. Trimming cost V 0 bases and J 4 bases, with 12 bases left between them. From germline, CDR1 is LGHNA and CDR2 YSLEER. The CDR3 loop spans 15 amino acids. The material sequenced was blood. This receptor was identified in a middle-aged woman in good health. This chain joins TRBV4-3 and TRBJ1-2; a weak D match, TRBD1 (5 bases). CDR3 coding DNA: TGCGCCAGCAGCCAAGAAACGTCAGGGACCTATGGCTACACCTTC. Translating gives CASSQETSGTYGYTF.